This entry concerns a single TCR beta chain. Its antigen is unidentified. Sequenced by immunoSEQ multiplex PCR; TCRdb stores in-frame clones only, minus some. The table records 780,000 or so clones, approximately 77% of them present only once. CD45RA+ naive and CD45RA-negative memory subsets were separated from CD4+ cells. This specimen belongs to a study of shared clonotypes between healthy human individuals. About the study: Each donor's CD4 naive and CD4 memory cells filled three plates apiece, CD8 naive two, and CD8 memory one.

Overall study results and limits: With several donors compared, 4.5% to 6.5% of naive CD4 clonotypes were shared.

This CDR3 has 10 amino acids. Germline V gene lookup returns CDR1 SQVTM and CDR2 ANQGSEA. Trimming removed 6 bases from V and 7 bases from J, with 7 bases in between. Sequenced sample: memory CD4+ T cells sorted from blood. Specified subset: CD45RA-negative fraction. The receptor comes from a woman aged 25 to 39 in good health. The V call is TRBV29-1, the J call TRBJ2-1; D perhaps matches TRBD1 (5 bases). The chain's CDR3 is CSVNRNEQFF. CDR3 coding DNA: TGCAGCGTAAACAGGAATGAGCAGTTCTTC.